The rows below give T cell receptor beta chains drawn from one sample of a study of shared clonotypes between healthy human individuals. Using immunoSEQ multiplex PCR, the repertoire was profiled, and TCRdb retains in-frame clones only, with some absent. The sample holds approximately 2.5 million clones, 90% to 95% seen once. The sample consisted of naive CD4+ T cells from PBMCs. The receptors stem from a young man in good health. Some clones in this sample may be carry-over from other donors' samples. CDR3s include the opening cysteine and the closing phenylalanine or tryptophan. Fields, in order: V gene, clone size, J gene, D gene, CDR3 DNA, CDR3 protein. The D gene is left open where the match is weak. A clone size is listed for some rows: how often the clone was seen (once, few, many), or a class if it is expanded.

TRBV5-4	NA	TRBJ2-5	NA	TGTGCCAGCAGCCAACTGGAGGGCGGGGAGACCCAGTACTTC	CASSQLEGGETQYF
TRBV7-9	NA	TRBJ1-2	NA	TGTGCCAGCAGCCCGTTAGAAGGACAGAAAGATAACTATGGCTACACCTTC	CASSPLEGQKDNYGYTF
TRBV18	NA	TRBJ2-2	NA	TGTGCCAGCTCACCAGATAACACCGGGGAGCTGTTTTTT	CASSPDNTGELFF
TRBV7-8	NA	TRBJ2-5	NA	TGTGCCAGCAGCTTCAACGGACAATCCACTGCCCTCCAAGAGACCCAGTACTTC	CASSFNGQSTALQETQYF
TRBV15	NA	TRBJ2-1	NA	TGTGCCACCAGCAGTCCCGTCCGGGTGGAGGAGCAGTTCTTC	CATSSPVRVEEQFF
TRBV19	NA	TRBJ2-7	TRBD1	TGTGCCAGTAGTACGCCGGGACAGGGGAGGTACGAGCAGTACTTC	CASSTPGQGRYEQYF
TRBV9	NA	TRBJ2-2	TRBD2	TGTGCCAGCAGCGTAGTGACGGGAGGCACCGGGGAGCTGTTTTTT	CASSVVTGGTGELFF
TRBV28	NA	TRBJ2-2	TRBD1	TGTGCCAGCAGTTCCAGGACAGGGAACACCGGGGAGCTGTTTTTT	CASSSRTGNTGELFF
TRBV14	NA	TRBJ2-7	NA	TGTGCCAGCAGCCAAGTCCCCCTGGTCGAGCAGTACTTC	CASSQVPLVEQYF
TRBV27	once	TRBJ2-3	NA	TGTGCCAGCACTCTTAGGGGGTACACAGATACGCAGTATTTT	CASTLRGYTDTQYF
TRBV28	NA	TRBJ1-4	NA	TGTGCCAGCACTTCCATGCCGGGGGGCGGGAATGAAAAACTGTTTTTT	CASTSMPGGGNEKLFF
TRBV6-1	NA	TRBJ2-7	NA	TGTGCCAGCAGGGGTGGGGCGGCCTACGAGCAGTACTTC	CASRGGAAYEQYF
TRBV5-1	NA	TRBJ1-3	NA	TGCGCCAGCAGCTTGGACACAGGCTCTGGAAACACCATATATTTT	CASSLDTGSGNTIYF
TRBV18	NA	TRBJ2-5	NA	TGTGCCAGCTCCCCCCCGGGGCAAGAGACCCAGTACTTC	CASSPPGQETQYF
TRBV28	NA	TRBJ2-1	NA	TGTGCCAGCAGCCTTAGCCGGCGTGAGCAGTTCTTC	CASSLSRREQFF
TRBV18	NA	TRBJ2-7	NA	TGTGCCAGCTCACCTGACTCCTACGAGCAGTACTTC	CASSPDSYEQYF
TRBV5-1	NA	TRBJ1-4	TRBD1	TGCGCCAGCAGTGTCCGGGACAGTGGAGAAAAACTGTTTTTT	CASSVRDSGEKLFF